Following are 26 T cell receptor beta chains from one sample sequenced in a study of cytomegalovirus exposure and HLA in healthy donors. The study ran its PCR with 60 Vbeta and 13 Jbeta primers. Assay: immunoSEQ multiplex PCR; the TCRdb copy retains only in-frame clones and omits some. The data contain about 160,000 clones, about 80% of them seen just once; the ten biggest clones take up 1%. Sequenced: PBMCs. Source of these receptors: a woman between 50 and 59 years old in good health and CMV-seropositive.

On this clone itself: In the same sample, other DNA sequences code for this CDR3. The rearrangement uses TRBV28 and TRBJ1-2; D not certain. V lost 6 bases and J 5 bases, leaving 10 bases between the germline ends. Germline V gene sequence: CDR1 MDHEN, CDR2 SYDVKM. This CDR3 has 12 amino acids. The CDR3 nucleotides are TGTGCCAGCAGCCCTAGTGGGTATGGCTACACCTTC. This translates into CASSPSGYGYTF.

The chain combines TRBV9 with TRBJ1-1; possible D gene TRBD1, 6 bases. Germline V gene lookup returns CDR1 SGDLS and CDR2 YYNGEE. The germline V and J ends were trimmed by 4 bases and 2 bases, with 12 bases remaining between them. The CDR3 totals 14 residues. The CDR3 nucleotides read TGTGCCAGCAGCCGGGAGGGGGTTAACACTGAAGCTTTCTTT. It codes for CASSREGVNTEAFF.

The chain carries TRBV5-1 and TRBJ1-6, with 9 bases aligning to TRBD1. The CDR3 runs 16 residues. Germline CDR1 reads SGHRS; CDR2 reads YFSETQ. With 0 bases clipped from V and 10 bases from J, the junction kept 8 bases outside the gene matches. The CDR3 loop is CASSLAGQGVQSPLHF. CDR3 DNA: TGCGCCAGCAGCTTGGCGGGACAGGGTGTTCAATCACCCCTCCACTTT.

Here the CDR3 DNA reads TGTGCCAGCAGCTTATCCCGGACTGGCGAGCAGTACTTC. Translating it yields CASSLSRTGEQYF. The J gene is TRBJ2-7, the V gene TRBV11-3; a weak D match, TRBD2 (5 bases). The CDR3 runs to 13 residues. V lost 2 bases to trimming and J lost 6 bases, with 11 bases between them. Germline CDR1 SGHNT, CDR2 YENEEA.

The chain employs TRBV6-1 and TRBJ2-7, with 8 positions matching TRBD2. Germline V CDR1 and CDR2: MNHNS, SASEGT. The CDR3 spans 15 residues. V trimming: 1 base; J trimming: 3 bases; junction bases outside the gene matches: 5. CDR3 in amino acids: CASSEGWAGGYEQYF. CDR3 nucleotide sequence: TGTGCCAGCAGTGAAGGTTGGGCGGGGGGCTACGAGCAGTACTTC.

The chain recombines TRBV5-4 with TRBJ2-1, with D uncertain. CDR1 is SGHNT and CDR2 is YYREEE in the germline V gene (reference sequence). The CDR3 length is 15 residues. Trimming stripped 0 bases from V and 0 bases from J, with 7 bases between. The CDR3 DNA reads TGTGCCAGCAGCTTGGACAGTGGCTCCTACAATGAGCAGTTCTTC. Residues: CASSLDSGSYNEQFF.

The chain is built from TRBV5-4 and TRBJ2-5; a possible D gene is TRBD2 (5 bases). Germline CDR1 is SGHNT and CDR2 is YYREEE (reference sequence). This CDR3 is built from 15 residues. The ends were cut back, 0 bases at V and 4 bases at J, with 13 bases in the middle. The CDR3, as DNA: TGTGCCAGCAGCTTGGGTGGTGGGAGTGGAGAGACCCAGTACTTC. It encodes CASSLGGGSGETQYF.

This chain uses TRBV27 with TRBJ2-7; D gene uncertain. The germline V gene has CDR1 MNHEY and CDR2 SMNVEV (reference sequence). The CDR3 sequence is 14 residues long. Trimming left V 3 bases short and J 2 bases short, with 11 bases between. The CDR3 protein is CASSFERFPYEQYF. CDR3 nucleotides: TGTGCCAGCAGTTTCGAGCGATTCCCCTACGAGCAGTACTTC.

J is TRBJ1-1 and V is TRBV18, with unresolved D. Per germline, CDR1 KGHSH and CDR2 LQKENI. Deletions cut 0 bases from V and 3 bases from J, with 11 bases between. The CDR3 runs 15 residues. CDR3: CASSPPGNRDTEAFF. The CDR3 region has the DNA TGTGCCAGCTCACCACCCGGGAATCGTGACACTGAAGCTTTCTTT.

The CDR3 nucleotides read TGTGCCAGCAGTTTACCCCGGGTCGACAATGAGCAGTTCTTC. Protein product: CASSLPRVDNEQFF. This rearrangement joins TRBV28 to TRBJ2-1; D is undetermined. The V end was cut by 2 bases, the J end by 5 bases, with 10 bases between. The CDR3 is 14 residues long. CDR1 MDHEN and CDR2 SYDVKM come from the germline V gene.

The chain joins TRBV19 to TRBJ1-2; 8 positions agree with TRBD1. There are 13 residues in the CDR3. Trimming removed 5 bases from V and 8 bases from J; junction bases left unmatched: 7. Looked up from germline, CDR1 is LNHDA and CDR2 is SQIVND (reference sequence). The CDR3 nucleotides are TGTGCCAGTAGTTTCCAGGGGGCGTACGGCTACACCTTC. The encoded protein is CASSFQGAYGYTF.

CDR3 sequence: CASSFAGSYSPLHF. Here the CDR3 DNA reads TGTGCCAGCAGTTTCGCGGGATCTTATTCACCCCTCCACTTT. The J gene is TRBJ1-6, the V gene TRBV27; no reliable D call. The CDR3 loop spans 14 amino acids. Trimming took 3 bases from V and 8 from J, leaving 11 bases between them. In germline, CDR1 is MNHEY, CDR2 SMNVEV (reference sequence).

In DNA form, the CDR3 reads TGTGCCATCAGTTCCGGAGGTAGCGGGGTCTACAATGAGCAGTTCTTC. This sequence encodes CAISSGGSGVYNEQFF. The chain combines TRBV10-3 with TRBJ2-1, with 8 bases aligning to TRBD2. Germline-derived CDR1 and CDR2 are ENHRY and SYGVKD. The CDR3 is 16 amino acids. The junction had 9 bases not matched to a gene; V was cut back by 5 bases and J by 3 bases.

The chain uses TRBV29-1 and TRBJ2-1, with TRBD1 identical over 7 bases. The trim removed 8 bases at V and 6 bases at J, leaving 7 bases unmatched. The CDR3 spans 12 residues. Germline V gives CDR1 SQVTM, CDR2 ANQGSEA. CDR3 region: CSTLRDSNEQFF. The CDR3 DNA reads TGCAGCACCCTCCGGGACAGCAATGAGCAGTTCTTC.

This rearrangement joins TRBV7-6 to TRBJ2-1; D perhaps matches TRBD2 (7 bases). V was cut by 6 bases and J by 1 base, with 13 bases left in between. Per germline, CDR1 SGHVS and CDR2 FNYEAQ. CDR3 size: 15 residues. The CDR3 is CASRLGGGSYNEQFF. The CDR3 region has the DNA TGTGCCAGCAGACTAGGGGGGGGGTCCTACAATGAGCAGTTCTTC.

CDR3 residues: CASTREANTEAFF. CDR3 coding DNA: TGTGCCAGTACTAGAGAAGCGAACACTGAAGCTTTCTTT. The rearrangement uses TRBV19 and TRBJ1-1; D gene ambiguous. The germline V and J ends were trimmed by 7 bases and 1 base, with 10 bases remaining between them. The germline V gene encodes CDR1 LNHDA and CDR2 SQIVND (reference sequence). CDR3 length equals 13 residues.

The chain has TRBV9 and TRBJ2-3; TRBD2 aligns across 7 bases. CDR3 length equals 16 residues. The germline V gene has CDR1 SGDLS and CDR2 YYNGEE. Germline trimming cut 3 bases from V and 2 bases from J; bases unmatched to any gene: 9. In nucleotides, the CDR3 is TGTGCCAGCAGCGGGGGGGGGTTAGGGTACACAGATACGCAGTATTTT. The encoded protein is CASSGGGLGYTDTQYF.

The chain links TRBV6-8 to TRBJ2-2; 11 bases are shared with TRBD2. The CDR3 runs 21 residues. J was trimmed by 6 bases and V by 5 bases; bases with no gene match: 23. Germline CDR1 reads MNHGY; CDR2 reads SAAAGT. The CDR3 DNA reads TGTGCCAGCAGTGGCCCGGGGCACCATAGCGGGAGGGGGGGAAACGCCGGGGAGCTGTTTTTT. Protein product: CASSGPGHHSGRGGNAGELFF.

The V gene is TRBV5-1, the J gene TRBJ2-3; 9 nucleotides align to TRBD2. Germline loops: CDR1 SGHRS, CDR2 YFSETQ. The CDR3 loop spans 16 amino acids. V dropped 0 bases and J dropped 4; count of bases not matched to a gene: 6. This CDR3 reads CASSLANSGGADTQYF. The CDR3 DNA sequence: TGCGCCAGCAGCTTGGCCAATAGCGGGGGCGCAGATACGCAGTATTTT.

CDR3 loop: CASSEPNGQPQHF. The DNA of the CDR3 is TGTGCCAGCAGTGAACCGAACGGTCAGCCCCAGCATTTT. The genes are TRBV2 and TRBJ1-5; D is unclear. V was trimmed by 2 bases and J by 6 bases, leaving 8 bases between them. This CDR3 contains 13 residues. Germline V lookup: CDR1 SNHLY, CDR2 FYNNEI. The full variable domain, with the rest looked up from reference TRBV2 and TRBJ1-5, is EPEVTQTPSHQVTQMGQEVILRCVPISNHLYFYWYRQILGQKVEFLVSFYNNEISEKSEIFDDQFSVERPDGSNFTLKIRSTKLEDSAMYFCASSEPNGQPQHFGDGTRLSIL.

J is TRBJ2-4 and V is TRBV2; D remains ambiguous. CDR1 and CDR2 from the germline V gene are SNHLY and FYNNEI. The length of the CDR3 is 15 residues. Between the trimmed V and J ends, which lost 3 bases and 0 bases, there was a span of 9 bases. CDR3 DNA sequence: TGTGCCAGCAGTGACCGAGGCCTAGCCAAAAACATTCAGTACTTC. This encodes CASSDRGLAKNIQYF.

This rearrangement joins TRBV27 to TRBJ2-7; 7 nucleotides agree with TRBD1. The length of the CDR3 is 15 residues. Germline trimming cut 5 bases from V and 1 base from J; bases unmatched to any gene: 8. Germline V CDR1 and CDR2: MNHEY, SMNVEV (reference sequence). The CDR3 spells CASSNDRAWSYEQYF. DNA for the CDR3: TGTGCCAGCAGTAACGACAGGGCATGGTCCTACGAGCAGTACTTC.

The chain is built from TRBV28 and TRBJ2-7; D possibly corresponds to TRBD1 (6 bases). The CDR3 is 13 amino acids. Germline V gene data show CDR1 as MDHEN and CDR2 as SYDVKM. V lost 6 bases and J 4 bases, leaving 13 bases between the germline ends. CDR3 nucleotide sequence: TGTGCCAGCAGGGGGGCAGGGCGGTACGAGCAGTACTTC. Its protein is CASRGAGRYEQYF.

The V gene is TRBV14, the J gene TRBJ1-6; 7 positions match TRBD1. Germline V gene data show CDR1 as SGHDN and CDR2 as FVKESK. The J segment lost 3 bases and the V segment lost 4 bases, leaving 9 bases of the junction unmatched. The CDR3 runs to 17 residues. CDR3 nucleotides: TGTGCCAGCAGCCCTCTCGACAGGGTATTCTATAATTCACCCCTCCACTTT. Translated, it gives CASSPLDRVFYNSPLHF.

In its sample, this clone was seen a few times. The rearrangement links TRBV6-1 to TRBJ1-6; D might be TRBD1 (5 bases). In germline, CDR1 is MNHNS, CDR2 SASEGT. The CDR3 sequence is 13 residues long. V was clipped by 5 bases and J by 7 bases, with 9 bases between them. The CDR3, as DNA: TGTGCCAGCAGTAGCAACAGGAATTCACCCCTCCACTTT. Translated: CASSSNRNSPLHF.

The gene calls are TRBV6-6 and TRBJ1-2; D unclear. V dropped 2 bases and J dropped 4 bases, with 8 bases sitting between them. This CDR3 spans 13 amino acids. Germline V gene lookup returns CDR1 MNHNY and CDR2 SVGAGI (reference sequence). This chain's CDR3 is CASSYVAGYGYTF. CDR3 nucleotides: TGTGCCAGCAGTTACGTGGCAGGCTATGGCTACACCTTC.